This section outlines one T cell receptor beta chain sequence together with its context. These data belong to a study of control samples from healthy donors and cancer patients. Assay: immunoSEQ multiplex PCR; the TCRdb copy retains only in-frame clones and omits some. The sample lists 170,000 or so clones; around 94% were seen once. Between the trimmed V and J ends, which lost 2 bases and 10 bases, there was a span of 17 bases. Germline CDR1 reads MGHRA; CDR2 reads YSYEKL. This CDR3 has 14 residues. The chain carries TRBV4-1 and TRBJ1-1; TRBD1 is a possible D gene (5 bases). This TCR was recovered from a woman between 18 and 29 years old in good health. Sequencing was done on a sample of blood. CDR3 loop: CASSQTGVGVRAFF. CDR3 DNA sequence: TGCGCCAGCAGCCAAACGGGGGTAGGAGTCAGAGCTTTCTTT.